In this sample, the clone carrying this T cell receptor (beta chain) turned up many times. Its antigen is undetermined. The data stem from a study of Graves' ophthalmopathy and Graves' hyperthyroidism. Whole-study findings and limits: For separating ophthalmopathy from stable hyperthyroidism, a 13-signature model gave 85% to 90% sensitivity and 81.08% specificity.

CDR1 and CDR2 from the germline V gene are MNHGY and SAAAGT. The CDR3 has 17 residues. V dropped 5 bases and J dropped 3 bases, with 22 bases sitting between them. It was on clinical symptoms, serum thyroxine, TRAb, thyroid ultrasound and orbital computed tomography that diagnosis relied. A volume of over 9 ml of fresh peripheral blood supplied the PBMCs. Amplification from RNA transcripts yielded the TCR beta CDR3 regions. HTBI-primed first-round RT-PCR preceded second-round multiplex PCR. TCRdb fed the multiplex PCR reads into MiXCR, producing one record per CDR3 protein. The profile shows hundreds of thousands of distinct CDR3 sequences, roughly a fifth of them singletons.

This receptor was identified in a woman between 45 and 60 years old with Graves' ophthalmopathy. The chain combines TRBV6-8 with TRBJ1-1; D remains ambiguous. The sequencing sample was made of peripheral blood. CDR3 sequence: CASSPQEARVVDTEAFF. In DNA form, the CDR3 reads TGTGCCAGCAGTCCCCAGGAAGCGCGAGTGGTGGACACTGAAGCTTTCTTT.